This TCR beta chain was found in a study of quantifying T cell responses using KT2 cells. Overall study: Reverse transcription used primers in the TCR alpha and beta constant regions. The second PCR was a qPCR stopped at a predetermined fluorescence threshold.

Broader study findings: Counts of KT2 alpha and beta sequences rose linearly with the number of KT2 cells added.

An oligo carrying a UMI was ligated to the cDNA 3' end. The first PCR ran 4 to 5 cycles with an equimolar RC1.1 and RC1.2 beta primer mix. One entry per CDR3 protein results from TCRdb running MiXCR on the UMI-ligation and nested PCR reads. The data hold about 30,000 distinct CDR3 sequences, with approximately 7% observed a single time. This clonotype was counted between two and nine times. Its antigen is not identified. A read error may produce the germline difference seen at one junction end. This CDR3 comprises 14 residues. The V gene's germline CDR1 is SSHAT and CDR2 FNYEAQ (reference sequence). Known numbers of the T cell clone KT2 were added to PBMC. A range of KT2-to-PBMC ratios was made using fixed PBMC numbers.

Specimen: PBMCs spiked with cells of the T cell clone KT2. The sequence was collected from a human donor. The chain carries TRBV7-7 and TRBJ2-2; D perhaps matches TRBD1 (6 bases). The CDR3 nucleotides are TGTGCTAGCAGCCAGTTACAGGGCACCGGGGAGCTGTTTTTT. Protein: CASSQLQGTGELFF.